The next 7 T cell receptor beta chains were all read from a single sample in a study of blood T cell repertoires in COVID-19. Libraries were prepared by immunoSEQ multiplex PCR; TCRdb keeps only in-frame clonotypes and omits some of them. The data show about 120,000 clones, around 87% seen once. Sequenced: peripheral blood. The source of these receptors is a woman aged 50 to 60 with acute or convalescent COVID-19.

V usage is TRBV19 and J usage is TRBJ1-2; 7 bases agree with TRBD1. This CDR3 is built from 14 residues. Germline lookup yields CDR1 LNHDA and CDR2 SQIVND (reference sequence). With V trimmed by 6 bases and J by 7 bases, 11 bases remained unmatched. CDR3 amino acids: CASSQTRDSRGYTF. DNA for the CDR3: TGTGCCAGTAGCCAAACCCGGGACAGTCGTGGCTACACCTTC.

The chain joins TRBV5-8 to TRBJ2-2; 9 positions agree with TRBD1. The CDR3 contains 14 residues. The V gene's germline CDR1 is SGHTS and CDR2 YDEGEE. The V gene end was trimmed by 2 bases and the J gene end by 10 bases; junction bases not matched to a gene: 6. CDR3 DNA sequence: TGTGCCAGCAGCTTTGAGGACAGGGGCCCGGAGCTGTTTTTT. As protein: CASSFEDRGPELFF.

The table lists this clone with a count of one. The CDR3 nucleotides read TGTGCCAGCAGCTTTGACAGGGTTTATCAAGAAAAACTGTTTTTT. Its translation is CASSFDRVYQEKLFF. The rearrangement links TRBV6-5 to TRBJ1-4; 7 bases are a match to TRBD1. V gave up 6 bases and J gave up 8 bases; unmatched junction bases: 12. The germline V gene encodes CDR1 MNHEY and CDR2 SVGAGI. The CDR3 extends over 15 amino acids.

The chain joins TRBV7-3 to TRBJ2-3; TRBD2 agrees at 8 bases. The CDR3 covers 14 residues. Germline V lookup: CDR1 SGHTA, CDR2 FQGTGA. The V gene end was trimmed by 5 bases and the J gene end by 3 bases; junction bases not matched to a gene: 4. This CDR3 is CASSTGTRTDTQYF. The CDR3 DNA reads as TGTGCCAGCAGCACTGGGACTAGGACAGATACGCAGTATTTT.

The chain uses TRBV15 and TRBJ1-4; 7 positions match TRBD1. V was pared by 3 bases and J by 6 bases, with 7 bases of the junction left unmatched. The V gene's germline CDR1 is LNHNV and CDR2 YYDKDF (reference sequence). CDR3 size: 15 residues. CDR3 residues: CATSRETGPYEKLFF. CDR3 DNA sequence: TGTGCCACCAGCAGGGAGACAGGGCCGTATGAAAAACTGTTTTTT.

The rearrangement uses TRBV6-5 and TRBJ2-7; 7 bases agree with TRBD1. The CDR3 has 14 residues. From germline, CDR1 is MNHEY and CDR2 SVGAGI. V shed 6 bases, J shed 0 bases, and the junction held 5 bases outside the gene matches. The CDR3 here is CASRQGQISYEQYF. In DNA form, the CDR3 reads TGTGCCAGCAGACAGGGACAGATCTCCTACGAGCAGTACTTC.

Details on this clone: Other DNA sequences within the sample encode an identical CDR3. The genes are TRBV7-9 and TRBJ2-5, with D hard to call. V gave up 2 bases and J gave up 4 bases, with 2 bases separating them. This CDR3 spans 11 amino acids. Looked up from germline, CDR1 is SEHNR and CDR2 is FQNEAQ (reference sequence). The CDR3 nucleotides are TGTGCCAGCAGCTTACTAGAGACCCAGTACTTC. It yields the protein CASSLLETQYF.